This T cell receptor beta chain was identified during a study of response to subunit inactivated influenza vaccine. Findings of the study overall: After each seasonal influenza vaccination, few new T cells are recruited, the authors suggested.

Concerning this clonotype itself: Its target is unknown.

The CDR3 is made up of 12 amino acids. V dropped 8 bases and J dropped 5 bases, with 11 bases sitting between them. MiXCR was run by TCRdb on the RT-PCR reads, yielding one entry per CDR3 protein. Of 430,000 or so distinct CDR3 sequences listed, around 9.9% are singletons. The sequence came from a man between 45 and 60 years old who received an inactivated influenza vaccine. The starting material was PBMCs from blood, obtained 45 days after vaccination. This chain connects TRBV12-3 or TRBV12-4 to TRBJ2-3; D remains ambiguous. CDR3 region: CASGEFGDTQYF. The DNA for the CDR3 is TGTGCCAGCGGAGAGTTTGGAGATACGCAGTATTTT.